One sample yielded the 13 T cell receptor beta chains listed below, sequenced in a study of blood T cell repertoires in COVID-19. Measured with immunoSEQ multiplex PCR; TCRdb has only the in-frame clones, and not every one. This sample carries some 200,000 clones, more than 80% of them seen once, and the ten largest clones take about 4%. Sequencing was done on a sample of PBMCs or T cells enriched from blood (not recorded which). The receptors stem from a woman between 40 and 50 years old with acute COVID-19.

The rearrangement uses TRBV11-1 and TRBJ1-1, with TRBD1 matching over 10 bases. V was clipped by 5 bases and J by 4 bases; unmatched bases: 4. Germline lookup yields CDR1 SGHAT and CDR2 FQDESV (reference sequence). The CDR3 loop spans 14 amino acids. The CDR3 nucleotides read TGTGCCAGCAGCCCGGACAGGGGGGGCACTGAAGCTTTCTTT. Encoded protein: CASSPDRGGTEAFF.

CDR3 sequence (DNA): TGTGCCAGCAGCTTAGCCGGTGCTCAAGAGACCCAGTACTTC. Translation gives CASSLAGAQETQYF. V is TRBV7-2 and J is TRBJ2-5; D unresolved. The CDR3 totals 14 residues. Trimming left V 0 bases short and J 2 bases short, with 7 bases between. Germline V CDR1 and CDR2: SGHTA, FQGNSA.

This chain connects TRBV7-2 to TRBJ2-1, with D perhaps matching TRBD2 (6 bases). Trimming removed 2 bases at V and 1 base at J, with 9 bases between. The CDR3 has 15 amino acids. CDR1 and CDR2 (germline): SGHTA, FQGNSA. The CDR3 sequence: CASSLSGLSYNEQFF. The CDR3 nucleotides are TGTGCCAGCAGCTTAAGCGGACTATCCTACAATGAGCAGTTCTTC.

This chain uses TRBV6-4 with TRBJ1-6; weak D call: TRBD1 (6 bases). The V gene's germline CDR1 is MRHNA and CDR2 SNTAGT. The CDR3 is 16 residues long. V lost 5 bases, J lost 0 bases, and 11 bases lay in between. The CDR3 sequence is CASSHRQVSYNSPLHF. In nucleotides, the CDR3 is TGTGCCAGCAGTCATCGACAGGTCTCCTATAATTCACCCCTCCACTTT.

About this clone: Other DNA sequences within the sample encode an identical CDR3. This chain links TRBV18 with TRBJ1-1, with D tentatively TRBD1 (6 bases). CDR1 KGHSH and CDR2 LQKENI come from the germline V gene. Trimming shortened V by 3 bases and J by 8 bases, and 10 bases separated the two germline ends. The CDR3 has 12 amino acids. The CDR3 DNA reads TGTGCCAGCTCACCGGGGGCGGCCGAAGCTTTCTTT. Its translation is CASSPGAAEAFF.

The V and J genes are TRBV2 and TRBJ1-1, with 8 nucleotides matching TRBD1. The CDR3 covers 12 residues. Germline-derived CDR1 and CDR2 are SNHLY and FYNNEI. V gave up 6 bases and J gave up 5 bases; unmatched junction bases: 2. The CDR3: CASRQGGTEAFF. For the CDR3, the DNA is TGTGCCAGCAGACAGGGGGGAACTGAAGCTTTCTTT.

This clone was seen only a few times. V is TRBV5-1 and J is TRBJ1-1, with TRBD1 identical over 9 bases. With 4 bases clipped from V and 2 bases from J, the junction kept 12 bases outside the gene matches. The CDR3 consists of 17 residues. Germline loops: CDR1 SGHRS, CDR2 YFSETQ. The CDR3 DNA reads TGCGCCAGCAGCACACGCGACAGGGGGGCCCTAAACACTGAAGCTTTCTTT. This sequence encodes CASSTRDRGALNTEAFF.

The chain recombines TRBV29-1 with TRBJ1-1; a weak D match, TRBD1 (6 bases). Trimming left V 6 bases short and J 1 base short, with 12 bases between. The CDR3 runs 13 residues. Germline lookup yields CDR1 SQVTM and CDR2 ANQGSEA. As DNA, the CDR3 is TGCAGCGTGAGGGGGGGCTGGAACACTGAAGCTTTCTTT. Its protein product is CSVRGGWNTEAFF.

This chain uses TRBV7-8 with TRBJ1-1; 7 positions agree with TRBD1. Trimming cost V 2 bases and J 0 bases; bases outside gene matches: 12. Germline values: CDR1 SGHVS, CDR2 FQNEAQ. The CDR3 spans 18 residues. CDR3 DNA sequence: TGTGCCAGCAGCTTATACGGACAGGTGATACTCATGAACACTGAAGCTTTCTTT. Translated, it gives CASSLYGQVILMNTEAFF.

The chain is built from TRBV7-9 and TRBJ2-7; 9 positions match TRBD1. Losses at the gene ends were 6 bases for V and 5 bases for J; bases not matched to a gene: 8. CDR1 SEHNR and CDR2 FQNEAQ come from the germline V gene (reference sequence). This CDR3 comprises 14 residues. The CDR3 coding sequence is TGTGCCAGCAGGGAACAGGGGGCTGGCCACGAGCAGTACTTC. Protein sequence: CASREQGAGHEQYF.

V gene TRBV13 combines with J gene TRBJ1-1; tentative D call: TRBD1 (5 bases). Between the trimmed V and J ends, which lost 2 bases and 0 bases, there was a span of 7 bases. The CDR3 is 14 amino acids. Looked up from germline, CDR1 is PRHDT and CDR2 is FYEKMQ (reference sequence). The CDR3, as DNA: TGTGCCAGCAGCTTAAGACAGCTGAACACTGAAGCTTTCTTT. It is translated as CASSLRQLNTEAFF.

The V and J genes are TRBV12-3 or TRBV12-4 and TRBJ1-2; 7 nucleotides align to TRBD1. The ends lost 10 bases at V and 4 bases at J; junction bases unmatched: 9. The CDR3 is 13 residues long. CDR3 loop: CAIMDRIRYGYTF. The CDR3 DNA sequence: TGTGCCATCATGGACAGGATACGCTATGGCTACACCTTC.

The CDR3 DNA reads TGTGCCAGCAGTGAATTCGGACAGAGCTCCTACAATGAGCAGTTCTTC. Its protein is CASSEFGQSSYNEQFF. V gene TRBV6-1 combines with J gene TRBJ2-1; D possibly corresponds to TRBD1 (6 bases). V gave up 2 bases and J gave up 0 bases, with 11 bases separating them. This CDR3 is built from 16 residues. The germline gives CDR1 MNHNS, CDR2 SASEGT.